The 9 T cell receptor beta chains reported below all come from one sample, sequenced in a study of blood T cells in healthy people across ages (dated by TCRdb to about 2015). The method behind the library was 5' RACE. Sequencing used an Illumina HiSeq 2500. The second PCR ran for about 6 to 12 cycles and used a J-beta primer mix along with a sample-barcoded 5' primer. TCRdb reprocessed the public reads (quality trimming at Q25 with fastp, clone calling with MiXCR) and kept in-frame beta chains. Rows merge per CDR3 protein into single entries with the most common DNA and genes. This sample gives 2 million or so distinct CDR3 sequences in total; around half of them show up just once. Approximately 2% of the sample is held by the ten biggest clonotypes. Sequencing was done on a sample of blood. These receptors all stem from a woman in her thirties or forties in good health.

The CDR3 coding sequence is TGTGCCAGCAGGGCCGGTCGGGGTATCTTCACTGAAGCTTTCTTT. Translated, it gives CASRAGRGIFTEAFF. The chain recombines TRBV27 with TRBJ1-1; no clear D gene. With 6 bases removed from V and 4 bases from J, the gap between germline ends came to 18 bases. The CDR3 has 15 residues. Germline-derived CDR1 and CDR2 are MNHEY and SMNVEV (reference sequence).

This clonotype was recorded a few times. The chain recombines TRBV11-2 with TRBJ2-7; D is unresolved. Germline CDR1 reads SGHAT; CDR2 reads FQNNGV. Trimming took off 2 bases at V and 3 bases at J, with 11 bases between the two ends. The CDR3 extends over 14 amino acids. In DNA form, the CDR3 reads TGTGCCAGCAGCTTATATCCGGGTAGCTACGAGCAGTACTTC. This gives the protein CASSLYPGSYEQYF.

The chain employs TRBV6-2 or TRBV6-3 and TRBJ2-7, with 10 bases identical to TRBD2. J lost 2 bases, V lost 6 bases, and 7 bases had no gene match. The CDR3 loop spans 15 amino acids. Germline CDR1 and CDR2: MNHEY and SVGEGT. Here the CDR3 reads CASSPLAGVTYEQYF. CDR3 DNA: TGTGCCAGCAGCCCCCTAGCGGGGGTAACCTACGAGCAGTACTTC.

The sample holds a few counts of this clonotype. The chain has TRBV9 and TRBJ2-7; tentative D call: TRBD1 (6 bases). Germline CDR1 reads SGDLS; CDR2 reads YYNGEE. V lost 2 bases, J lost 3 bases, and 12 bases lay in between. The CDR3 is made up of 14 amino acids. Written as DNA, the CDR3 is TGTGCCAGCAGCGTTTCCACAGGGATCTACGAGCAGTACTTC. Protein sequence: CASSVSTGIYEQYF.

The V and J genes are TRBV7-2 and TRBJ2-3; D gene unclear. V lost 2 bases and J 4 bases, leaving 7 bases between the germline ends. The CDR3 loop spans 13 amino acids. In germline, CDR1 is SGHTA, CDR2 FQGNSA. CDR3 sequence reads: CASSLSRPDTQYF. CDR3 bases: TGTGCCAGCAGCTTATCCCGTCCAGATACGCAGTATTTT.

Remarks on this clonotype: A junction end diverges from the germline sequence, so it may reflect a read error. The chain joins TRBV4-1 to TRBJ2-6; TRBD2 is a possible D gene (6 bases). Per germline, CDR1 MGHRA and CDR2 YSYEKL. There are 17 residues in the CDR3. This CDR3 is CASSQAYAGSGANVLTF. The CDR3 region has the DNA TGCGCCAGCAGCCAAGCTTACGCGGGATCTGGGGCCAACGTTCTGACTTTC.

The V gene is TRBV29-1, the J gene TRBJ1-2; 7 nucleotides agree with TRBD1. The CDR3 extends over 13 amino acids. From germline, CDR1 is SQVTM and CDR2 ANQGSEA. J lost 6 bases, V lost 5 bases, and 9 bases had no gene match. This CDR3 reads CSVSTTGSNGYTF. CDR3 in DNA: TGCAGCGTTTCTACGACAGGGTCCAATGGCTACACCTTC.

This chain's CDR3 is CASSPAWGQPTGEQYF. The CDR3 DNA reads TGTGCCAGCAGTCCCGCCTGGGGACAGCCAACCGGCGAGCAGTACTTC. V gene TRBV6-5 combines with J gene TRBJ2-5; 7 bases agree with TRBD1. Matching the DNA end better, TRBJ2-7 makes the J call doubtful. The CDR3 covers 16 residues. Germline V gives CDR1 MNHEY, CDR2 SVGAGI.

This chain joins TRBV15 and TRBJ2-5; D possibly corresponds to TRBD1 (5 bases). In germline, CDR1 is LNHNV, CDR2 YYDKDF (reference sequence). The CDR3 has 14 residues. Trimming stripped 3 bases from V and 3 bases from J, with 11 bases between. The CDR3 coding sequence is TGTGCCACCAGCAGTTTGTTGACAGAAGAGACCCAGTACTTC. This gives the protein CATSSLLTEETQYF.